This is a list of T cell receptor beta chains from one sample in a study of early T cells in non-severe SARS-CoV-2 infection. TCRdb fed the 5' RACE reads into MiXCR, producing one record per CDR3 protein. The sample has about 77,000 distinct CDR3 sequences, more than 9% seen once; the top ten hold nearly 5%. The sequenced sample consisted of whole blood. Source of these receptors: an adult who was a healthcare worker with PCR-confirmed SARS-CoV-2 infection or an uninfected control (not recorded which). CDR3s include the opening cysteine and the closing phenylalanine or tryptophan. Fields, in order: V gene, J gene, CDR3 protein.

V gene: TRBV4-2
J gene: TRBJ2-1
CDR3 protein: CASSQNGLAGRYNEQFF

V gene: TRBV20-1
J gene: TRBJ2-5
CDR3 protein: CSAGDKGTQYF

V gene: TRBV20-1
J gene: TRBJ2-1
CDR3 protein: CSATPPSGPSYNEQFF

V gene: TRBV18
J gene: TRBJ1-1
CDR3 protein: CASSASQNTEAFF

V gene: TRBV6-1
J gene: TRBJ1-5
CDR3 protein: CASSEFDNQPQHF

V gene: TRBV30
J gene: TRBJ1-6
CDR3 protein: CAWSLMNSPLHF

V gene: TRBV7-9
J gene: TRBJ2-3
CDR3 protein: CASSLAWAWAHTDTQYF

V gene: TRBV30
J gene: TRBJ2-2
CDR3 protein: CAWNGVNTGELFF

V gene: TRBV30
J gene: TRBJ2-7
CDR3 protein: CAWSGQGDGAYEQYF

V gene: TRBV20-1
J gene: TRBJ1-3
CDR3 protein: CSARGTDLGNTIYF

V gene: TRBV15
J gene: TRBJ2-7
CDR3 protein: CATSRDVGAYEQYF

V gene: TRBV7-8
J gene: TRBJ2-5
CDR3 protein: CASSPASLRGAETQYF

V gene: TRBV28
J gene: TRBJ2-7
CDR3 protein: CASSWGEFTYEQYF

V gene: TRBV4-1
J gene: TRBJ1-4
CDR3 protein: CASSDSSLSPGRLFF